Listed here are 20 T cell receptor beta chains from one sample, sequenced in a study of tumor-infiltrating lymphocytes in primary liver carcinoma. Germline DNA was extracted alongside blood RNA, which was obtained from unsorted whole blood. A primer in the constant region served to generate TCR beta cDNA from 450 to 600 ng of total RNA. Sequencing libraries for TCR beta derived from three nested multiplex PCR rounds that used slightly modified ARM-PCR. The study ran its first two PCR rounds for around 10 cycles each, using TRBV1-TRBV30 forward primers and a C-beta reverse primer. Each CDR3 protein is one row after TCRdb ran MiXCR on the multiplex PCR reads. The sample holds about 200,000 distinct CDR3 sequences; approximately 64% are singletons and the top ten take approximately 6.5%. The material sequenced was peripheral blood. The source of these receptors is a woman between 55 and 75 years old with primary liver carcinoma and hepatitis B virus infection.

To note about this clonotype: The junction departs from germline at one end; a sequencing error may be responsible. The V call is TRBV11-2, the J call TRBJ2-7; 10 bases are shared with TRBD2. The germline gives CDR1 SGHAT, CDR2 FQNNGV. The CDR3 extends over 17 amino acids. CDR3 protein: CVSSRNRQNSGRYEQYF. DNA for the CDR3: TGTGTCAGCAGTCGAAACCGTCAGAATAGCGGGAGGTACGAGCAGTACTTC.

Of note for this clonotype: One junction end disagrees with the germline gene, perhaps due to a read error. The rearrangement uses TRBV6-6 and TRBJ2-3; 11 bases are shared with TRBD2. Germline CDR1 MNHNY, CDR2 SVGAGI (reference sequence). The CDR3 length is 18 residues. CDR3 amino acids: CVSRPTSGSGGGSDTQYF. The CDR3 DNA is TGTGTCAGCAGACCTACTAGCGGGAGTGGTGGCGGCTCAGATACGCAGTATTTT.

As for this clonotype: Germline and junction disagree at one end, which may indicate a read error. V is TRBV10-3 and J is TRBJ2-3; D is unresolved. There are 13 residues in the CDR3. The germline V gene has CDR1 ENHRY and CDR2 SYGVKD. CDR3 in amino acids: CAICERSTDPQYF. CDR3 in DNA: TGTGCCATCTGTGAAAGGAGCACAGATCCGCAGTATTTT.

A word on this clonotype: A junction end diverges from the germline sequence, so it may reflect a read error. The chain's CDR3 is CASSAKPSGGYNEHFF. CDR3 coding DNA: TGTGCCAGCAGCGCTAAACCTAGCGGCGGCTACAATGAGCATTTCTTC. The chain couples TRBV9 to TRBJ2-1, with 7 bases fitting TRBD2. The CDR3 sequence is 16 residues long. Germline CDR1 reads SGDLS; CDR2 reads YYNGEE.

A note on this clonotype: A much larger clone lies a single base off, so this may be a read error. V and J are TRBV4-1 and TRBJ1-6; no firm D call. CDR1 MGHRA and CDR2 YSYEKL come from the germline V gene. This CDR3 contains 16 residues. CDR3 bases: TGCACCAGCAGCCAAGAGGTAGTCCTCTATAATTCACCCCTCCACTTT. Translated: CTSSQEVVLYNSPLHF.

As to this clonotype: Its ends do not fully match the called genes, so a read error is possible. The chain links TRBV11-3 to TRBJ2-7; D is perhaps TRBD2 (6 bases). Germline V lookup: CDR1 SGHNT, CDR2 YENEEA. The CDR3 is 13 amino acids. The CDR3 here is CACRPGEANEQYF. As DNA, the CDR3 is TGCGCCTGCAGGCCGGGGGAGGCCAACGAGCAGTACTTC.

Details on this clonotype: One end of the junction fails to match germline, which may point to a read error. The genes are TRBV11-2 and TRBJ1-1, with TRBD1 as a possible D gene (6 bases). This CDR3 is 16 amino acids long. Germline CDR1 is SGHAT and CDR2 is FQNNGV. In DNA form, the CDR3 reads TGCGCCAGCTGCTTATCATTCTTGCGGGGGCCCATAGAAGCTATCTTT. It encodes CASCLSFLRGPIEAIF.

The V call is TRBV11-2, the J call TRBJ2-7; D perhaps matches TRBD2 (5 bases). This CDR3 contains 13 residues. Looked up from germline, CDR1 is SGHAT and CDR2 is FQNNGV. V lost 3 bases to trimming and J lost 0 bases, with 6 bases between them. CDR3 bases: TGTGCCAGCAGCTTTGGACTCTCCTACGAGCAGTACTTC. Encoded protein: CASSFGLSYEQYF.

Turning to this clonotype: At one end the junction does not follow the germline gene, possibly because of a read error. The chain uses TRBV29-1 and TRBJ2-3; 7 bases line up with TRBD2. CDR1 and CDR2 from the germline V gene are SQVTM and ANQGSEA. This CDR3 has 14 residues. CDR3 sequence reads: CSVERAGRTDTQYF. For the CDR3, the DNA is TGCAGCGTTGAGCGAGCGGGGCGCACAGACACGCAGTATTTT.

Points on this clonotype: At one end, the junction sequence differs from germline, possibly due to a read error. V is TRBV11-2 and J is TRBJ2-7, with TRBD2 matching over 7 bases. Per germline, CDR1 SGHAT and CDR2 FQNNGV. The CDR3 runs 16 residues. CDR3: CTSSLVVGGVRYERYF. CDR3 in DNA: TGTACCAGCAGCTTAGTGGTGGGGGGGGTCCGCTACGAGCGGTACTTC. The full variable domain, in which reference TRBV11-2 and TRBJ2-7 provide the parts outside the CDR3, is EAGVAQSPRYKIIEKRQSVAFWCNPISGHATLYWYQQILGQGPKLLIQFQNNGVVDDSQLPKDRFSAERLKGVDSTLKIQPAKLEDSAVYLCTSSLVVGGVRYERYFGPGTRLTVT.

The V gene is TRBV29-1, the J gene TRBJ1-1; the D is unclear. Germline CDR1 reads SQVTM; CDR2 reads ANQGSEA. The CDR3 spans 15 residues. V shed 1 base and J shed 5 bases, with 17 bases lying between them. Here the CDR3 reads CSVEGVGGVKTEAFF. Here the CDR3 DNA reads TGCAGCGTTGAAGGGGTGGGTGGGGTAAAGACTGAAGCTTTCTTT.

This clonotype has at least ten counts. The chain uses TRBV12-3 or TRBV12-4 and TRBJ1-6, with 9 bases aligning to TRBD1. V was clipped by 5 bases and J by 7 bases; unmatched bases: 6. The CDR3 has 15 residues. The CDR3 DNA follows: TGTGCCAGCAGTCCGGGGACAGGGTCGAATTCACCCCTCCACTTT. Residues: CASSPGTGSNSPLHF.

With respect to this clonotype: A much larger clone is a single base away; this may be a read error. This sequence joins TRBV4-2 and TRBJ2-1, with unresolved D. This CDR3 comprises 12 residues. Looked up from germline, CDR1 is LGHNA and CDR2 is YNFKEQ. The CDR3 DNA reads TGTGCCAGCAACCAAGGCCGAGATGAGCAGTTCTTC. Protein product: CASNQGRDEQFF.

A few counts support this clonotype. The junction and the germline gene differ at one end; a read error may be behind it. The chain is built from TRBV12-5 and TRBJ2-3; D possibly corresponds to TRBD1 (5 bases). Germline V gives CDR1 LGHNT, CDR2 FRNRAP. This CDR3 region has 15 residues. Written as DNA, the CDR3 is TGTGCTAGTAGTTTGGGGCCAGGAGGCACAGATACGCAGTATTTT. Its translation is CASSLGPGGTDTQYF.

Points on this clonotype: One end of the junction fails to match germline, which may point to a read error. The V gene is TRBV11-1, the J gene TRBJ2-1; D is perhaps TRBD1 or TRBD2 (5 bases each). The germline gives CDR1 SGHAT, CDR2 FQDESV (reference sequence). This CDR3 is built from 15 residues. CDR3 bases: TGTGCCAGCAGCATAATGTCTAGCCGGGGCAATGAGCACTTCTTC. It is translated as CASSIMSSRGNEHFF.

Comments on this clonotype: This may stem from a read error, because a much larger clone lies one nucleotide away. V usage is TRBV14 and J usage is TRBJ2-1; no definite D call. The CDR3 runs 15 residues. CDR1 and CDR2 from the germline V gene are SGHDN and FVKESK. The V end was cut by 0 bases, the J end by 3 bases, with 9 bases between. CDR3 sequence: CASSQDVDLYNEQFF. The CDR3 nucleotides are TGTGCCAGCAGCCAAGACGTAGACCTCTACAATGAGCAGTTCTTC.

This clonotype was observed many times. The chain carries TRBV6-1 and TRBJ2-5, with 11 bases identical to TRBD1. Unmatched junction bases numbered 12, after V lost 2 bases and J lost 1 base. This CDR3 region has 19 residues. In germline, CDR1 is MNHNS, CDR2 SASEGT. CDR3 residues: CASSETFWTGGGSQETQYF. CDR3 nucleotides: TGTGCCAGCAGTGAAACATTCTGGACAGGGGGCGGAAGCCAAGAGACCCAGTACTTC.

With regard to this clonotype: The CDR3 does not close with the conserved phenylalanine or tryptophan, likely indicating a read error. The rearrangement links TRBV11-2 to TRBJ1-1; unclear D gene. This CDR3 comprises 12 residues. Germline assignment: CDR1 SGHAT and CDR2 FQNNGV. This CDR3 reads CASSPTNTKAFL. CDR3 sequence (DNA): TGTGCCAGCAGCCCAACGAACACTAAAGCTTTCCTT.

Comments on this clonotype: The junction departs from the called germline gene at one end, perhaps through a read error. V usage is TRBV4-1 and J usage is TRBJ2-5; TRBD2 aligns across 11 bases. This CDR3 is built from 17 residues. Germline V lookup: CDR1 MGHRA, CDR2 YSYEKL. CDR3 loop: CVSSHTSGRGSQETRYF. The DNA for the CDR3 is TGCGTCAGCAGCCATACTAGCGGGAGAGGATCCCAAGAGACCCGGTACTTC.

Details on this clonotype: This CDR3 is missing its conserved last phenylalanine or tryptophan, likely due to a read error. The chain recombines TRBV29-1 with TRBJ1-1; weak D call: TRBD1 (6 bases). The CDR3 covers 12 residues. CDR1 is SQVTM, CDR2 ANQGSEA, per germline. CDR3 sequence: CIASRGNTEAFY. The DNA for the CDR3 is TGCATAGCTAGCAGGGGGAACACTGAAGCTTTCTAT.